This paragraph reports one T cell receptor (beta chain). Its antigen remains unidentified. The germline V gene encodes CDR1 MNHNS and CDR2 SASEGT. V dropped 11 bases and J dropped 9; count of bases not matched to a gene: 11. CDR3 length: 13 residues. The sample originates from a study of shared clonotypes between healthy human individuals. Findings and caveats of the study: When naive CD4 clonotypes were compared across several donors, around 5% were shared. Generally, naive subsets came out with larger estimated richness than memory subsets.

At the deep level, the assay was run. Using immunoSEQ multiplex PCR, the repertoire was profiled, and TCRdb retains in-frame clones only, with some absent. The table records 650,000 to 750,000 clones, about 78% of them present only once. The V gene is TRBV6-1, the J gene TRBJ2-1; 9 positions agree with TRBD1. The sequenced sample consisted of memory CD4+ T cells sorted from blood. Subset: CD45RA-negative fraction. This clonotype originated in a woman aged 25 to 39 in good health. CDR3 residues: CAVRDREFGEQFF. The CDR3 DNA reads as TGTGCCGTCCGGGACAGGGAGTTTGGTGAGCAGTTCTTC.